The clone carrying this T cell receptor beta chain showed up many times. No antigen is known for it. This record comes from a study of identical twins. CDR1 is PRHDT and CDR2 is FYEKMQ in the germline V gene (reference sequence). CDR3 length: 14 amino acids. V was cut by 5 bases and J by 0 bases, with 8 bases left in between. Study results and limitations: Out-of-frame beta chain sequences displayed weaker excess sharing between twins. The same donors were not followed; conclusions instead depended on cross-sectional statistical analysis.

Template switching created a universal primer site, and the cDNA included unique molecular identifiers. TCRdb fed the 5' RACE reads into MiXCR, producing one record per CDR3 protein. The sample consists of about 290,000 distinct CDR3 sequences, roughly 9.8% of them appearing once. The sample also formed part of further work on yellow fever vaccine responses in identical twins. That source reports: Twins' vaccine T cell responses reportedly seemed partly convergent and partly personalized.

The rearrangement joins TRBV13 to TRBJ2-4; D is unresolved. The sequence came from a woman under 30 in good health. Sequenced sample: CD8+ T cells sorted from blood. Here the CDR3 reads CASSAELAKNIQYF. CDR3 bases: TGTGCCAGCAGCGCGGAGCTAGCCAAAAACATTCAGTACTTC.